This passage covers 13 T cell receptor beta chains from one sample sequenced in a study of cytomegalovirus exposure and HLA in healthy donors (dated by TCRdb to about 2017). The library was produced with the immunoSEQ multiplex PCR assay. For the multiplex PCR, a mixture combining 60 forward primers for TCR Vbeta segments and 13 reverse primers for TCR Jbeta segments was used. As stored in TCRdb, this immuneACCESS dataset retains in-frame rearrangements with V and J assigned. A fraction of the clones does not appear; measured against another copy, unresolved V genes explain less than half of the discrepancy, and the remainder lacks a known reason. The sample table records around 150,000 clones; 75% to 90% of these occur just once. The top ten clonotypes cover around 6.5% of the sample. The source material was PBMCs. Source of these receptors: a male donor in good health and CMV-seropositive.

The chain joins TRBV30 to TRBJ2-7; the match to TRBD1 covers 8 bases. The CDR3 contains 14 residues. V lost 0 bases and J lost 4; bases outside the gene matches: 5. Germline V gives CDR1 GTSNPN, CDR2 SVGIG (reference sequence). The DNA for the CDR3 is TGTGCCTGGAGTGTACGGACAGGGCCTTACGAGCAGTACTTC. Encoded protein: CAWSVRTGPYEQYF.

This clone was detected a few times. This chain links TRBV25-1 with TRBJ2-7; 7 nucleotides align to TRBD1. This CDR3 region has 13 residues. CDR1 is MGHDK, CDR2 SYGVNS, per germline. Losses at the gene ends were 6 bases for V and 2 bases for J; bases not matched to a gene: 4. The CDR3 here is CASSRTGAYEQYF. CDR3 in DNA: TGTGCCAGCAGCCGGACAGGAGCCTACGAGCAGTACTTC.

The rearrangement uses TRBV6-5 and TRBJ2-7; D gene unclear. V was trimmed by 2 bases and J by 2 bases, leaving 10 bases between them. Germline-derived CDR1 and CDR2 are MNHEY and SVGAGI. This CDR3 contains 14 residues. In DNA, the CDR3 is TGTGCCAGCAGTTACGGCCAGTTTGCCTACGAGCAGTACTTC. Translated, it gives CASSYGQFAYEQYF.

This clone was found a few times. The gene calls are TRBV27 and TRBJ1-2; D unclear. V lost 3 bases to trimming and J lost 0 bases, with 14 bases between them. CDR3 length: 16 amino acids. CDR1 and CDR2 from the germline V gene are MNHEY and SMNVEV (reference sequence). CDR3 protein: CASSFHGGSTNYGYTF. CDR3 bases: TGTGCCAGCAGTTTCCACGGTGGGAGCACTAACTATGGCTACACCTTC.

Here the CDR3 reads CASSQGGQMNTEAFF. For the CDR3, the DNA is TGTGCCAGCAGCCAAGGGGGACAGATGAACACTGAAGCTTTCTTT. The J gene is TRBJ1-1, the V gene TRBV4-2; the match to TRBD1 covers 7 bases. This CDR3 is built from 15 residues. Germline V gene sequence: CDR1 LGHNA, CDR2 YNFKEQ. J was trimmed by 0 bases and V by 1 base; bases with no gene match: 2.

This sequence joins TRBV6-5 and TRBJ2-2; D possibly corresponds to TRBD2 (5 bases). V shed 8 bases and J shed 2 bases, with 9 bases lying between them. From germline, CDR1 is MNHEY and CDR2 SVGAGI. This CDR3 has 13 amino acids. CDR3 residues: CASRTPNTGELFF. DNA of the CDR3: TGTGCCAGCCGGACTCCAAACACCGGGGAGCTGTTTTTT.

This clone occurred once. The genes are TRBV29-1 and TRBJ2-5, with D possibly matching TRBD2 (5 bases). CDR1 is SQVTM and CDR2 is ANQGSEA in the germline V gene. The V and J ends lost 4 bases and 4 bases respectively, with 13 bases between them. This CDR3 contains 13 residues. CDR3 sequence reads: CSVGGLGSETQYF. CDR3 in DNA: TGCAGCGTTGGCGGGCTCGGGTCAGAGACCCAGTACTTC. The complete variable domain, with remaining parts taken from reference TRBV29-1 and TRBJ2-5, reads SAVISQKPSRDICQRGTSLTIQCQVDSQVTMMFWYRQQPGQSLTLIATANQGSEATYESGFVIDKFPISRPNLTFSTLTVSNMSPEDSSIYLCSVGGLGSETQYFGPGTRLLVL.

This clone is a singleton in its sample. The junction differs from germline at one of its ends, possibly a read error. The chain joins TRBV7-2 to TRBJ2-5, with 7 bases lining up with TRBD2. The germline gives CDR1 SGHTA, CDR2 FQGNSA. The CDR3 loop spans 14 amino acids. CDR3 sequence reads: CASSLAAGQETQYF. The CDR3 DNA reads TGTGCCAGCAGCCTAGCGGCGGGGCAAGAGACCCAGTACTTC.

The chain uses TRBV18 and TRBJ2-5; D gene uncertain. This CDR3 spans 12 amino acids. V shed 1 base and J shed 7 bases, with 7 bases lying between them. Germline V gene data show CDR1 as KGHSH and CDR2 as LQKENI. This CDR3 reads CASSPLPGTQYF. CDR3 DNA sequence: TGTGCCAGCTCACCACTGCCCGGGACCCAGTACTTC.

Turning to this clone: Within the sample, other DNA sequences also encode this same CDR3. The CDR3 sequence is CASSLSTSGSHEQYF. CDR3 nucleotide sequence: TGTGCCAGCAGTTTATCAACTAGCGGGAGCCACGAGCAGTACTTC. J is TRBJ2-7 and V is TRBV27; 11 bases line up with TRBD2. The trim removed 0 bases at V and 5 bases at J, leaving 3 bases unmatched. This CDR3 is 15 amino acids long. In germline, CDR1 is MNHEY, CDR2 SMNVEV (reference sequence).

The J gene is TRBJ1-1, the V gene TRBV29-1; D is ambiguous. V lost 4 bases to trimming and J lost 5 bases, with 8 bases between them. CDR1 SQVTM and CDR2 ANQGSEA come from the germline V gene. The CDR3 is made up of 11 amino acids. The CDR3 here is CSVVSVTEAFF. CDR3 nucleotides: TGCAGCGTTGTGTCAGTTACTGAAGCTTTCTTT.

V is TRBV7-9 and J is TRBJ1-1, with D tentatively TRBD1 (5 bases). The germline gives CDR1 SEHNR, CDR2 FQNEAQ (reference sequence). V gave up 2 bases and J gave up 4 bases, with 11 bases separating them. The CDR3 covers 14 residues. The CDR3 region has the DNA TGTGCCAGCAGCTTATCAGTAGGGGCCACTGAAGCTTTCTTT. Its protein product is CASSLSVGATEAFF.

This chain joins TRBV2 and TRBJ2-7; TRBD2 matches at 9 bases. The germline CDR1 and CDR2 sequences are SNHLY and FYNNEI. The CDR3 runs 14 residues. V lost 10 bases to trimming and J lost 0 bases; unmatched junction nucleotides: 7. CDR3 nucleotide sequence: TGTGCCACCGAATGGCGGGGGGGCTCCTACGAGCAGTACTTC. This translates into CATEWRGGSYEQYF.